The next 28 T cell receptor beta chains were all read from a single sample in a study of PD-1 blockade in classical Hodgkin lymphoma. Some clones are missing from TCRdb's copy, which holds only in-frame ones; the method was immunoSEQ multiplex PCR. This table holds roughly 2,500 clones, less than 75% found once. Following autologous stem cell transplantation, relapse occurred in every patient, and exposure to brentuximab vedotin varied. From thawed PBMCs, magnetic negative selection was used to isolate the CD8+ T cells. The specimen comprised CD8+ T cells from blood, sampled at baseline. The receptor source for this set is a human donor with classical Hodgkin lymphoma.

This clone was seen only a few times. The chain couples TRBV5-1 to TRBJ2-5; 8 nucleotides line up with TRBD2. Germline V gene data show CDR1 as SGHRS and CDR2 as YFSETQ. Germline trimming cut 4 bases from V and 6 bases from J; bases unmatched to any gene: 8. The CDR3 is 14 amino acids. CDR3 nucleotide sequence: TGCGCCAGCAGCCCCTGGACTAGCAAGAAGACCCAGTACTTC. Its translation is CASSPWTSKKTQYF. The whole variable domain, remainder taken from reference TRBV5-1 and TRBJ2-5, is KAGVTQTPRYLIKTRGQQVTLSCSPISGHRSVSWYQQTPGQGLQFLFEYFSETQRNKGNFPGRFSGRQFSNSRSEMNVSTLELGDSALYLCASSPWTSKKTQYFGPGTRLLVL.

V usage is TRBV28 and J usage is TRBJ2-1; tentative D call: TRBD2 (7 bases). The V end lost 3 bases, the J end lost 7 bases, and 19 bases lay between the germline ends. The length of the CDR3 is 16 residues. Germline V gene lookup returns CDR1 MDHEN and CDR2 SYDVKM. The CDR3 reads CASSLVEGGYENEQFF. The DNA of the CDR3 is TGTGCCAGCAGTTTGGTTGAGGGGGGGTATGAAAATGAGCAGTTCTTC.

The chain uses TRBV9 and TRBJ1-2, with a weak D call TRBD1 (5 bases). The germline gives CDR1 SGDLS, CDR2 YYNGEE. V was clipped by 0 bases and J by 8 bases, with 14 bases between them. The CDR3 consists of 14 residues. CDR3 nucleotides: TGTGCCAGCAGCGTAGACGAGGGGATAGAGGGCTACACCTTC. This gives the protein CASSVDEGIEGYTF.

A remark on this clone: Sequence at one end of the junction differs from germline and may be a read error. The chain uses TRBV7-6 and TRBJ2-5; 9 bases map to TRBD1. The CDR3 contains 14 residues. Germline V gene sequence: CDR1 SGHVS, CDR2 FNYEAQ. The CDR3 here is CAGSSGTGKKTQYF. The CDR3 bases are TGTGCCGGCAGCTCCGGGACAGGGAAAAAGACCCAGTACTTC.

This clone occurred a few times. The chain is built from TRBV7-8 and TRBJ2-3, with 11 bases fitting TRBD2. Germline assignment: CDR1 SGHVS and CDR2 FQNEAQ. The CDR3 is made up of 18 amino acids. V shed 4 bases and J 0 bases; nucleotides not matched to a gene: 9. The CDR3, as DNA: TGTGCCAGCAGCTCCCCCCCGGGACTAGCGGCTAGCACAGATACGCAGTATTTT. Its protein product is CASSSPPGLAASTDTQYF. The whole variable domain, remainder taken from reference TRBV7-8 and TRBJ2-3, is GAGVSQSPRYKVAKRGQDVALRCDPISGHVSLFWYQQALGQGPEFLTYFQNEAQLDKSGLPSDRFFAERPEGSVSTLKIQRTQQEDSAVYLCASSSPPGLAASTDTQYFGPGTRLTVL.

The J gene is TRBJ1-2, the V gene TRBV10-3; 8 bases match TRBD1. The CDR3 runs 16 residues. The V segment lost 5 bases and the J segment 5 bases; nucleotides outside the gene matches: 13. The germline CDR1 and CDR2 sequences are ENHRY and SYGVKD. This CDR3 is CAISKWGTGYLYGYTF. In nucleotides, the CDR3 is TGTGCCATCAGTAAGTGGGGGACAGGTTATCTGTATGGCTACACCTTC.

This chain uses TRBV4-2 with TRBJ2-5; 11 bases match TRBD2. The CDR3 sequence is 16 residues long. The germline V gene encodes CDR1 LGHNA and CDR2 YNFKEQ. V lost 0 bases and J lost 4; bases outside the gene matches: 4. The CDR3 loop is CASSQDSGGGPETQYF. In DNA form, the CDR3 reads TGTGCCAGCAGCCAAGATAGCGGGGGGGGCCCAGAGACCCAGTACTTC.

V gene TRBV30 combines with J gene TRBJ1-1; D possibly corresponds to TRBD1 (5 bases). The ends were cut back, 4 bases at V and 1 base at J, with 13 bases in the middle. This CDR3 region has 14 residues. Germline V lookup: CDR1 GTSNPN, CDR2 SVGIG (reference sequence). The CDR3 DNA reads TGTGCCTGGACCGACGGGACGGCGAACACTGAAGCTTTCTTT. Its protein is CAWTDGTANTEAFF.

The chain carries TRBV12-5 and TRBJ2-6; TRBD2 matches 15 bases. The V and J ends lost 1 base and 2 bases, in that order; junction bases with no gene match: 12. CDR3 size: 22 residues. The germline gives CDR1 LGHNT, CDR2 FRNRAP. CDR3 sequence (DNA): TGTGCTAGTGGTTTGGGCAAATTAGGACTAGCGGGAGGGCCACCTGGGGCCAACGTCCTGACTTTC. Translation: CASGLGKLGLAGGPPGANVLTF.

This clone was counted only a few times. This chain uses TRBV9 with TRBJ2-2, with no clear D. CDR1 SGDLS and CDR2 YYNGEE come from the germline V gene. The CDR3 totals 17 residues. V lost 0 bases, J lost 0 bases, and 12 bases lay in between. The CDR3 DNA reads as TGTGCCAGCAGCGTAGTGGGGTTTGGATCGAACACCGGGGAGCTGTTTTTT. The encoded protein is CASSVVGFGSNTGELFF.

This sequence joins TRBV7-9 and TRBJ1-2; D unresolved. Germline CDR1 and CDR2: SEHNR and FQNEAQ (reference sequence). The V and J ends lost 5 bases and 0 bases respectively, with 16 bases between them. The CDR3 runs 16 residues. The CDR3 sequence: CASSLYRRGANYGYTF. The CDR3 nucleotides read TGTGCCAGCAGCCTTTACCGACGGGGAGCTAACTATGGCTACACCTTC.

V usage is TRBV15 and J usage is TRBJ2-5, with D perhaps TRBD2 (5 bases). There are 16 residues in the CDR3. Trimming took 1 base from V and 4 from J, leaving 16 bases between them. The V gene's germline CDR1 is LNHNV and CDR2 YYDKDF (reference sequence). DNA for the CDR3: TGTGCCACCAGCAGAGTCGGACCGGAGGACGGAGAGACCCAGTACTTC. This translates into CATSRVGPEDGETQYF.

The genes are TRBV27 and TRBJ2-3, with D perhaps being TRBD1 or TRBD2 (6 bases each). Per germline, CDR1 MNHEY and CDR2 SMNVEV (reference sequence). V was trimmed by 3 bases and J by 3 bases, leaving 13 bases between them. CDR3 length equals 15 residues. This chain's CDR3 is CASSLYGGHTDTQYF. The DNA for the CDR3 is TGTGCCAGCAGTTTGTATGGGGGGCATACAGATACGCAGTATTTT.

To note about this clone: Germline and junction disagree at one end, which may indicate a read error. The rearrangement uses TRBV5-5 and TRBJ2-4, with a tentative D call TRBD1 (5 bases). In germline, CDR1 is SGHKS, CDR2 YYEKEE (reference sequence). The length of the CDR3 is 11 residues. CDR3 bases: TGTGCCAGCAGCTTAGGGGAACGTGTCCACTTC. Residues: CASSLGERVHF. The whole variable domain, remainder taken from reference TRBV5-5 and TRBJ2-4, is DAGVTQSPTHLIKTRGQQVTLRCSPISGHKSVSWYQQVLGQGPQFIFQYYEKEERGRGNFPDRFSARQFPNYSSELNVNALLLGDSALYLCASSLGERVHFGAGTRLSVL.

The chain carries TRBV9 and TRBJ2-1, with 8 bases fitting TRBD2. With 0 bases clipped from V and 6 bases from J, the junction kept 2 bases outside the gene matches. The CDR3 has 14 residues. CDR1 and CDR2 from the germline V gene are SGDLS and YYNGEE. Written as DNA, the CDR3 is TGTGCCAGCAGCGTAGGACTAGCGCCCAATGAGCAGTTCTTC. Encoded protein: CASSVGLAPNEQFF.

This chain connects TRBV6-1 to TRBJ2-5; D gene ambiguous. The CDR3 is made up of 9 amino acids. Deletions cut 4 bases from V and 11 bases from J, with 5 bases between. The germline CDR1 and CDR2 sequences are MNHNS and SASEGT. CDR3 amino acids: CASSGGQYF. The CDR3 DNA reads as TGTGCCAGCAGTGGGGGACAGTACTTC.

This chain uses TRBV29-1 with TRBJ2-1; D gene unclear. Germline loops: CDR1 SQVTM, CDR2 ANQGSEA. V gave up 2 bases and J gave up 3 bases, with 8 bases separating them. This CDR3 contains 13 residues. This chain's CDR3 is CSVENSYYNEQFF. The CDR3 DNA is TGCAGCGTTGAAAACAGTTACTACAATGAGCAGTTCTTC.

V is TRBV19 and J is TRBJ2-3; D possibly corresponds to TRBD2 (6 bases). The germline V and J ends were trimmed by 1 base and 2 bases, with 10 bases remaining between them. This CDR3 has 15 residues. From germline, CDR1 is LNHDA and CDR2 SQIVND (reference sequence). This CDR3 is CASSIVGGYTDTQYF. As DNA, the CDR3 is TGTGCCAGTAGTATAGTGGGGGGATACACAGATACGCAGTATTTT.

The chain couples TRBV15 to TRBJ1-5; possibly TRBD1 for D (5 bases). The V gene lost 8 bases and the J gene lost 3 bases, with 17 bases spanning the gap. Germline values: CDR1 LNHNV, CDR2 YYDKDF (reference sequence). The CDR3 sequence is 15 residues long. CDR3 loop: CATGGNWGPNQPQHF. The CDR3, as DNA: TGTGCCACCGGAGGGAATTGGGGACCCAATCAGCCCCAGCATTTT.

The gene calls are TRBV28 and TRBJ1-4; D uncertain. V lost 3 bases, J lost 8 bases, and 7 bases lay in between. Germline V gene data show CDR1 as MDHEN and CDR2 as SYDVKM. The CDR3 totals 12 residues. CDR3 in amino acids: CASSFLGEKLFF. CDR3 nucleotides: TGTGCCAGCAGTTTCCTCGGGGAAAAACTGTTTTTT.

The CDR3 loop is CASSAHFAGDPYYEQYF. CDR3 nucleotide sequence: TGTGCCAGCAGCGCACACTTTGCGGGAGACCCTTACTACGAGCAGTACTTC. The rearrangement uses TRBV9 and TRBJ2-7, with 7 bases that match TRBD2. The ends lost 3 bases at V and 3 bases at J; junction bases unmatched: 15. Looked up from germline, CDR1 is SGDLS and CDR2 is YYNGEE. CDR3 length equals 17 residues.

The V and J genes are TRBV5-6 and TRBJ2-7; perhaps TRBD2 as D (6 bases). The CDR3 is 14 residues long. V gave up 4 bases and J gave up 2 bases, with 13 bases separating them. From germline, CDR1 is SGHDT and CDR2 YYEEEE. CDR3 sequence reads: CASSLRGTTYEQYV. CDR3 nucleotides: TGTGCCAGCAGCCTCCGGGGGACCACCTACGAGCAGTACGTC.

The chain couples TRBV11-3 to TRBJ2-2, with D possibly being TRBD2 (6 bases). The germline CDR1 and CDR2 sequences are SGHNT and YENEEA. V lost 6 bases and J 0 bases, leaving 11 bases between the germline ends. The CDR3 consists of 15 residues. CDR3 bases: TGTGCCAGCAGTCCTCAGCGGGCGAACACCGGGGAGCTGTTTTTT. Encoded protein: CASSPQRANTGELFF.

This clone is labeled large. CDR3 sequence: CASSTGTLNTEAFF. In DNA form, the CDR3 reads TGTGCCAGCAGCACCGGGACACTGAACACTGAAGCTTTCTTT. The chain carries TRBV13 and TRBJ1-1, with D possibly being TRBD1 (6 bases). The CDR3 consists of 14 residues. Trimming stripped 5 bases from V and 0 bases from J, with 10 bases between. CDR1 and CDR2 (germline): PRHDT, FYEKMQ (reference sequence).

CDR3 nucleotide sequence: TGCGCCACCCCAGACAGCCACTCCTACGAGCAGTACTTC. Protein sequence: CATPDSHSYEQYF. V is TRBV5-1 and J is TRBJ2-7; maybe TRBD1 (5 bases). The CDR3 has 13 amino acids. The V end was cut by 9 bases, the J end by 0 bases, with 13 bases between. Germline CDR1 reads SGHRS; CDR2 reads YFSETQ.

The chain has TRBV11-2 and TRBJ2-7; 11 nucleotides line up with TRBD2. Germline values: CDR1 SGHAT, CDR2 FQNNGV. The CDR3 has 16 residues. V lost 5 bases and J lost 1; bases outside the gene matches: 7. As DNA, the CDR3 is TGTGCCAGCAGCATACAGGGACTAGCGGAATCCTACGAGCAGTACGTC. As protein: CASSIQGLAESYEQYV.

This chain joins TRBV7-9 and TRBJ1-1; possibly TRBD1 for D (5 bases). The germline V gene encodes CDR1 SEHNR and CDR2 FQNEAQ (reference sequence). The CDR3 runs to 16 residues. The V and J ends lost 5 bases and 7 bases respectively, with 23 bases between them. The DNA of the CDR3 is TGTGCCAGCAGCCACGGGCGGAGGGGCACGTTCATTGAAGCTTTCTTT. Its protein is CASSHGRRGTFIEAFF.

The V and J genes are TRBV6-4 and TRBJ2-6; no definite D call. Germline lookup yields CDR1 MRHNA and CDR2 SNTAGT. The CDR3 is made up of 15 amino acids. Trimming cost V 2 bases and J 2 bases, with 7 bases left between them. CDR3: CASSDGSTGANVLTF. CDR3 in DNA: TGTGCCAGCAGTGACGGAAGCACTGGGGCCAACGTCCTGACTTTC.